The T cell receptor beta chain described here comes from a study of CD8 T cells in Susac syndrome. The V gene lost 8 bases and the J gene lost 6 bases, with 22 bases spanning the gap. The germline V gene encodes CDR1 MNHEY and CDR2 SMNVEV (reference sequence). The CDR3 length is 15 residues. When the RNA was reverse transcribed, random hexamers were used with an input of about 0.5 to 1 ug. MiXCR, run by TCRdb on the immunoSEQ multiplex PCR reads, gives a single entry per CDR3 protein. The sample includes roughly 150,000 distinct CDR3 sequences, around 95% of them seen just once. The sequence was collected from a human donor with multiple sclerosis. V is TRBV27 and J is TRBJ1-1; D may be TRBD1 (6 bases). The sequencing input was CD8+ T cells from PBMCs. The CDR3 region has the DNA TGTGCCAGCTGTGGGGGCCCAGGAGGGTTTCCTGAAGCTTTCTTT. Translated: CASCGGPGGFPEAFF.